A selection of T cell receptor beta chains follows, all from one sample in a study of blood T cells in healthy people across ages. One entry per CDR3 protein, called by TCRdb with MiXCR from the 5' RACE reads. The repertoire holds about 720,000 distinct CDR3 sequences, with roughly 20% as singletons. Source material: blood. The source is a man in his 70s in good health. CDR3s include the opening cysteine and the closing phenylalanine or tryptophan. The D gene is left open where the match is weak. Where a row states a size, it is once, few, many or the class of an expanded clone; other rows omit it.

D gene,J gene,V gene,CDR3 length,clone size,CDR3 DNA,CDR3 protein
.,TRBJ1-3,TRBV3-1,14,many,TGTGCCAGCAGCCAGGGGCACTCTGGAAACACCATATATTTT,CASSQGHSGNTIYF
.,TRBJ2-5,TRBV5-1,14,few,TGCGCCAGCAGCTTGAGGCTCGTCCAAGAGACCCAGTACTTC,CASSLRLVQETQYF
TRBD2,TRBJ2-1,TRBV7-6,17,.,TGTGCCAGCACGCTGGGAGGGACTAGCGGACCCTACAATGAGCAGTTCTTC,CASTLGGTSGPYNEQFF
.,TRBJ2-5,TRBV5-1,15,.,TGCGCCAGCAGCTTGGCCGGACAGAACCAAGAGACCCAGTACTTC,CASSLAGQNQETQYF
TRBD2,TRBJ2-3,TRBV20-1,14,many,TGCAGTGCGCCGGGACTAGCGGAGGTCGATACGCAGTATTTT,CSAPGLAEVDTQYF
.,TRBJ1-5,TRBV12-3/TRBV12-4,15,.,TGTGCCAGCAGTCCCAGGATTTATAGCAATCAGCCCCAGCATTTT,CASSPRIYSNQPQHF
.,TRBJ1-3,TRBV5-1,17,few,TGCGCCAGCAGCCCAGAGGGGCTTCCCCACTCTGGAAACACCATATATTTT,CASSPEGLPHSGNTIYF
TRBD1,TRBJ1-1,TRBV5-1,15,.,TGCGCCAGCAGCCCCCTCGGACAGGCGAACACTGAAGCTTTCTTT,CASSPLGQANTEAFF
.,TRBJ2-2,TRBV7-9,14,.,TGTGCCAGCAGCTCCCTCCCAAAGGCCGGGGAGCTGTTTTTT,CASSSLPKAGELFF
.,TRBJ1-1,TRBV3-1,13,.,TGTGCCAGCAGCCCAAAAATTAACACTGAAGCTTTCTTT,CASSPKINTEAFF
.,TRBJ2-7,TRBV7-8,15,few,TGTGCCAGCAGACTAGAGGGGGGACGCAACTACGAGCAGTACTTC,CASRLEGGRNYEQYF
TRBD2,TRBJ2-2,TRBV7-9,16,few,TGTGCCAGCACCTTCATCGGAGCGGGAGGGGCCGGGGAGCTGTTTTTT,CASTFIGAGGAGELFF
.,TRBJ2-1,TRBV5-1,16,.,TGCGCCAGCAGCTTGGTGGCTCTCTCGGGGTACAATGAGCAGTTCTTC,CASSLVALSGYNEQFF
.,TRBJ1-2,TRBV10-3,12,.,TGTGCCACCCAATCGGGGCCCGATGGCTACACCTTC,CATQSGPDGYTF
TRBD2,TRBJ2-1,TRBV29-1,15,.,TGCAGCGTTGAAGATCGGAGCGGGAGGGGCGATGAGCAGTTCTTC,CSVEDRSGRGDEQFF
.,TRBJ2-1,TRBV6-6,17,few,TGTGCCAGCAGTTACTCCATGCGGTCCCCCCTCCCCAATGAGCAGTTCTTC,CASSYSMRSPLPNEQFF
TRBD2,TRBJ2-1,TRBV6-6,13,.,TGTGCCAGCGGGCGGGAGTCCTACAATGAGCAGTTCTTC,CASGRESYNEQFF
TRBD2,TRBJ2-1,TRBV29-1,13,.,TGCAGCGTCTTAGGGACTAGCGGCAATGAGCAGTTCTTC,CSVLGTSGNEQFF
TRBD1,TRBJ1-1,TRBV5-1,17,many,TGCGCCAGCAGCTGGAGGGGACAGGGCCGTGTGAACACTGAAGCTTTCTTT,CASSWRGQGRVNTEAFF
TRBD1,TRBJ1-2,TRBV29-1,13,once,TGCAGCACAACCGGGACAGGGGTCTCTGGCTACACCTTC,CSTTGTGVSGYTF
TRBD1,TRBJ2-5,TRBV20-1,12,.,TGCAGTGCCAGTCGACAGGGGGTGGTCCAGTACTTC,CSASRQGVVQYF
.,TRBJ2-5,TRBV20-1,14,few,TGCAGTGCGGACTTGACAGGATCCCAAGAGACCCAGTACTTC,CSADLTGSQETQYF
TRBD2,TRBJ2-2,TRBV7-2,15,few,TGTGCCAGCAGGAGACTAGCGGGAAACACCGGGGAGCTGTTTTTT,CASRRLAGNTGELFF
.,TRBJ1-2,TRBV4-1,15,few,TGCGCCAGCAGCCAAGATGGGCAGGGAGCCCTTGGCTACACCTTC,CASSQDGQGALGYTF
.,TRBJ1-4,TRBV7-6,14,.,TGTGCCAGCAGCTTTGCGGGGTCTCACGAAAAACTGTTTTTT,CASSFAGSHEKLFF
TRBD1,TRBJ2-2,TRBV5-6,16,.,TGTGCCAGCAGCTTTCTGCAGGGGGCGAACACCGGGGAGCTGTTTTTT,CASSFLQGANTGELFF
.,TRBJ1-1,TRBV6-6,16,few,TGTGCCAGCAGTTACCCTTACGGGACGGCGAACACTGAAGCTTTCTTT,CASSYPYGTANTEAFF
TRBD2,TRBJ2-3,TRBV5-5,18,few,TGTGCCAGCAGCTCCCGGGCGGGTACGGGAGGTCGTATGGATACGCAGTATTTT,CASSSRAGTGGRMDTQYF
.,TRBJ1-3,TRBV7-8,15,few,TGTGCCAGCAGCTTATCTGGGCTCCCTGGAAACACCATATATTTT,CASSLSGLPGNTIYF
TRBD1,TRBJ2-5,TRBV18,14,.,TGTGCCAGCTCACCACTGGGACAGCAAGAGACCCAGTACTTC,CASSPLGQQETQYF
TRBD1,TRBJ2-5,TRBV7-2,13,.,TGTACCAGCAGAAGACAGGGGGTAGAGACCCAGTACTTC,CTSRRQGVETQYF
TRBD2,TRBJ2-3,TRBV29-1,14,few,TGCAGCGTTGATACTAGCGGGGTTGGAGATACGCAGTATTTT,CSVDTSGVGDTQYF
.,TRBJ2-2,TRBV3-1,15,.,TGTGCCAGCAGCTGGCACGGGGGGCCCAGCGGGGAGCTGTTTTTT,CASSWHGGPSGELFF
TRBD2,TRBJ2-1,TRBV18,17,.,TGTGCCAGCTCACCCCAGGGACTAGCGGGGACCTACAATGAGCAGTTCTTC,CASSPQGLAGTYNEQFF
.,TRBJ2-7,TRBV20-1,11,few,TGCAGTGCTGCCCCCAGGCGCGAGCAGTACTTC,CSAAPRREQYF
TRBD1,TRBJ1-5,TRBV12-3/TRBV12-4,13,.,TGTGCCAGCAGGGGACAGGGTGGATCGCCCCAGCATTTT,CASRGQGGSPQHF
.,TRBJ1-5,TRBV4-1,18,few,TGCGCCAGCAGCCAAAGGGTAAGGAATTCCGATAGCAATCAGCCCCAGCATTTT,CASSQRVRNSDSNQPQHF
.,TRBJ1-1,TRBV29-1,12,few,TGCAGCGTTGATGGGACGGTTAAGGGAGCTTTCTTT,CSVDGTVKGAFF
.,TRBJ2-3,TRBV12-3/TRBV12-4,15,few,TGTGCCAGCAGCGTGACCAGGGACGTCCAGGATACGCAGTATTTT,CASSVTRDVQDTQYF
.,TRBJ2-5,TRBV20-1,12,few,TGCAGTGGGGACTCCACGGGGGAGACCCAGTACTTC,CSGDSTGETQYF
TRBD2,TRBJ2-1,TRBV6-5,16,few,TGTGCCAGCAGTTACACCGGACTAGCGGGAGGAGGTGAGCAGTTCTTC,CASSYTGLAGGGEQFF
TRBD2,TRBJ2-1,TRBV27,16,.,TGTGCCAGCAGTTTAAATTCTCGAGCGGGGGGCGTTGAGCAGTTCTTC,CASSLNSRAGGVEQFF
TRBD2,TRBJ2-1,TRBV24-1,17,.,TGTGCCACCAGTGACATAACTAGCGCAGGCTCCTACAATGAGCAGTTCTTC,CATSDITSAGSYNEQFF
.,TRBJ1-1,TRBV30,13,.,TGTGCCTGGAGTGTAGCCCCGAACACTGAAGCTTTCTTT,CAWSVAPNTEAFF
TRBD2,TRBJ2-7,TRBV7-2,15,few,TGTGCCAGCAGAGGCCTAGCGGGGGGATCCTACGAGCAGTACTTC,CASRGLAGGSYEQYF
.,TRBJ2-3,TRBV2,17,.,TGTGCCAGCAGTGAAAGGGTTTCCACCCAACTCACAGATACGCAGTATTTT,CASSERVSTQLTDTQYF
TRBD2,TRBJ2-1,TRBV7-8,16,few,TGTGCCAGCAGCCCCCAGCGTGGACTAGCGATGTCTGAGCAGTTCTTC,CASSPQRGLAMSEQFF
.,TRBJ1-5,TRBV4-1,14,.,TGCGCCAGCAATAACGAGGTTCGTGGACAGCCCCAGCATTTT,CASNNEVRGQPQHF
.,TRBJ2-5,TRBV12-3/TRBV12-4,13,few,TGTGCCAGCAGTTTAGGGCGGGGATCGGCCCAGTACTTC,CASSLGRGSAQYF
.,TRBJ1-4,TRBV4-3,15,.,TGCGCCAGCAGCCAGGCCGGGGGAGTTAATGAAAAACTGTTTTTT,CASSQAGGVNEKLFF
.,TRBJ1-5,TRBV7-8,17,.,TGTGCCAGCAGCTTAGCAGGAAAACAGGGAAGCAATCAGCCCCAGCATTTT,CASSLAGKQGSNQPQHF
.,TRBJ2-5,TRBV5-5,14,once,TGTGCCAGCAGCTTGGCCCGGACAGAAGAGACCCAGTACTTC,CASSLARTEETQYF
.,TRBJ2-1,TRBV20-1,15,.,TGCAGTGCCTTCGGGACGAATCTACGGAGCAATGAGCAGTTCTTC,CSAFGTNLRSNEQFF
TRBD2,TRBJ2-5,TRBV5-5,16,.,TGTGCCAGCAGCTTGGATAGTAGCGGGGGGCACGAGACCCAGTACTTC,CASSLDSSGGHETQYF